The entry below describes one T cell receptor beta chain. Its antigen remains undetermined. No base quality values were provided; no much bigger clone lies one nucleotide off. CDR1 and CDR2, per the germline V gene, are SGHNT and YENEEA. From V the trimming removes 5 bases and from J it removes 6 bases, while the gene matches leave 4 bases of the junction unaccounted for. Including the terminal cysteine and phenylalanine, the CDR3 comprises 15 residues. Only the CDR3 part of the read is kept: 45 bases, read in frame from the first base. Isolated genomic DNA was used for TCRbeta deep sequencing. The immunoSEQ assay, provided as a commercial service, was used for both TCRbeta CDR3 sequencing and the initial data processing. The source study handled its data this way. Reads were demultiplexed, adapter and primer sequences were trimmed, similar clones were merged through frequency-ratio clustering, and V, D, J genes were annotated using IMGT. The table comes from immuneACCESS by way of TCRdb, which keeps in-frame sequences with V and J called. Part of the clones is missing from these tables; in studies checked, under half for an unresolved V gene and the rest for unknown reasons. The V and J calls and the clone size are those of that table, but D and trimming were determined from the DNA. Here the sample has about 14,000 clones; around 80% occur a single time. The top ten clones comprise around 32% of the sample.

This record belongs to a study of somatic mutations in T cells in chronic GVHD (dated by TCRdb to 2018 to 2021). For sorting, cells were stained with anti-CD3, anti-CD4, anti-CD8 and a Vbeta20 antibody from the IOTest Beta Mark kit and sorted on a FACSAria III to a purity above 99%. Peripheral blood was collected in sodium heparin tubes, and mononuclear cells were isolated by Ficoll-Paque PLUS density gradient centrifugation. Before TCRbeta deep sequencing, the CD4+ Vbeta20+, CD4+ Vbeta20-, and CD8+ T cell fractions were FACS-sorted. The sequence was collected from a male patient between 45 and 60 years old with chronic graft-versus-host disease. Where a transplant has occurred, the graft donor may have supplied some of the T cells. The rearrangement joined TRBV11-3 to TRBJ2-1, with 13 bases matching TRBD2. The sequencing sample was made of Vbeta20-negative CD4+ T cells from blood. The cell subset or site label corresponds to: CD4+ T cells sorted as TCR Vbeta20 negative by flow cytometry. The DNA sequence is TGTGCCAGCAGCCCGGGACTAGCGGGGTTCAATGAGCAGTTCTTC. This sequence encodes CASSPGLAGFNEQFF.